This is a list of T cell receptor beta chains from one sample in a study of cytomegalovirus exposure and HLA in healthy donors. The repertoire was sequenced with immunoSEQ multiplex PCR; TCRdb's copy has only in-frame clones and lacks some. Among 84,000 or so clones listed, around 80% were seen once. Sequencing was performed on PBMCs. These receptors all come from a man aged 25 to 40 in good health and CMV-seronegative. Each CDR3 is given with its conserved first and last residue. D genes are given only for firm matches. Size tells how often a clone was seen (once, few, many) or the class of an expanded clone, and some rows leave it out.

clone size,J gene,V gene,D gene,CDR3 protein,CDR3 DNA
NA,TRBJ2-5,TRBV5-1,TRBD1,CASSTKQGGYQETQYF,TGCGCCAGCAGTACGAAACAGGGGGGTTACCAAGAGACCCAGTACTTC
NA,TRBJ1-5,TRBV6-6,TRBD1,CASSTTGGASNQPQHF,TGTGCCAGCAGTACGACAGGGGGCGCGAGCAATCAGCCCCAGCATTTT
NA,TRBJ1-4,TRBV7-6,TRBD1,CASSLVTLQGATNEKLFF,TGTGCCAGCAGCCTAGTGACCCTACAGGGGGCAACTAATGAAAAACTGTTTTTT
NA,TRBJ2-5,TRBV15,TRBD2,CATSRGGQRGTQYF,TGTGCCACCTCCCGCGGGGGTCAACGTGGGACCCAGTACTTC
NA,TRBJ2-7,TRBV11-2,TRBD1,CASSRDRLYEQYF,TGTGCCAGCAGTCGGGACAGGCTCTACGAGCAGTACTTC
NA,TRBJ2-1,TRBV7-3,NA,CASSDSYNEQFF,TGTGCCAGCAGCGACAGCTACAATGAGCAGTTCTTC
once,TRBJ2-3,TRBV10-3,TRBD1,CAISPSGTGATDTQYF,TGTGCCATCAGTCCCTCCGGGACAGGGGCGACAGATACGCAGTATTTT
NA,TRBJ1-2,TRBV30,NA,CASFTGLWTF,TGTGCCTCTTTCACAGGGCTTTGGACCTTC
NA,TRBJ2-7,TRBV14,NA,CASSPRTAYEQYF,TGTGCCAGCAGCCCAAGGACAGCTTACGAGCAGTACTTC
NA,TRBJ1-1,TRBV19,TRBD1,CASSILGQPNTEAFF,TGTGCCAGTAGTATCCTGGGACAGCCGAACACTGAAGCTTTCTTT
NA,TRBJ2-1,TRBV13,TRBD2,CASRLAGGPYNEQFF,TGTGCCAGCAGATTAGCGGGGGGGCCATACAATGAGCAGTTCTTC
NA,TRBJ2-7,TRBV6-5,NA,CASSYPLGEQYF,TGTGCCAGCAGTTACCCCCTCGGCGAGCAGTACTTC
once,TRBJ2-2,TRBV7-8,TRBD1,CASSWGQGADTGELFF,TGTGCCAGCAGCTGGGGACAGGGGGCGGACACCGGGGAGCTGTTTTTT
NA,TRBJ2-5,TRBV19,TRBD1,CASSWGQGNFGKETQYF,TGTGCCAGTTCGTGGGGACAGGGCAATTTTGGGAAAGAGACCCAGTACTTC
NA,TRBJ2-7,TRBV7-3,TRBD1,CASSVGQGAGYEQYF,TGTGCCAGCAGCGTCGGACAGGGGGCTGGCTACGAGCAGTACTTC
NA,TRBJ2-7,TRBV7-9,NA,CASRRGQGGDEQYF,TGTGCCAGCAGGCGTGGACAGGGAGGGGACGAGCAGTACTTC
NA,TRBJ2-2,TRBV29-1,TRBD1,CSVITGGTGELFF,TGCAGCGTGATCACAGGGGGCACCGGGGAGCTGTTTTTT
NA,TRBJ1-1,TRBV6-5,NA,CASSYSRGGNTEAFF,TGTGCCAGCAGTTACTCGAGAGGAGGGAACACTGAAGCTTTCTTT
NA,TRBJ2-3,TRBV7-2,TRBD2,CASSLAPGLAGGPNTQYF,TGTGCCAGCAGCTTAGCGCCGGGACTAGCGGGGGGGCCGAATACGCAGTATTTT
NA,TRBJ2-1,TRBV11-2,NA,CASSLSDGEQFF,TGTGCCAGCAGCTTAAGCGACGGTGAGCAGTTCTTC
NA,TRBJ1-4,TRBV4-2,NA,CASSPYGTSDEKLFF,TGTGCCAGCAGCCCCTACGGGACATCGGATGAAAAACTGTTTTTT
NA,TRBJ1-3,TRBV29-1,NA,CSVAGKASGNTIYF,TGCAGCGTTGCCGGGAAAGCCTCTGGAAACACCATATATTTT
NA,TRBJ1-5,TRBV4-1,NA,CASSQFEAGNQPQHF,TGCGCCAGCAGCCAATTTGAGGCAGGGAATCAGCCCCAGCATTTT
NA,TRBJ1-6,TRBV7-9,NA,CASSLEQKNSPLHF,TGTGCCAGCAGCTTAGAACAGAAGAATTCACCCCTCCACTTT
NA,TRBJ1-1,TRBV5-1,NA,CASSPGVVNTEAFF,TGCGCCAGCAGCCCCGGGGTGGTGAACACTGAAGCTTTCTTT
NA,TRBJ2-6,TRBV6-5,NA,CASSYSESGANVLTF,TGTGCCAGCAGTTACTCGGAGTCTGGGGCCAACGTCCTGACTTTC
NA,TRBJ1-1,TRBV2,NA,CASSEALGLGAFF,TGTGCCAGCAGTGAAGCGCTTGGCCTTGGAGCTTTCTTT
NA,TRBJ2-3,TRBV2,NA,CASGGLAETDTQYF,TGTGCCAGCGGCGGTTTGGCAGAGACAGATACGCAGTATTTT
NA,TRBJ2-3,TRBV7-2,TRBD2,CASSPRLAGGPTDTQYF,TGTGCCAGCAGCCCCAGACTAGCGGGGGGGCCCACAGATACGCAGTATTTT
NA,TRBJ1-2,TRBV6-1,TRBD1,CASSQTWTGTYGYTF,TGTGCCAGCAGCCAAACGTGGACAGGGACTTATGGCTACACCTTC
few,TRBJ2-1,TRBV6-4,NA,CASSDGAGSYNEQFF,TGTGCCAGCAGTGACGGAGCGGGTTCCTACAATGAGCAGTTCTTC
NA,TRBJ2-7,TRBV27,NA,CASSFRSSYEQYF,TGTGCCAGCAGTTTTCGGAGCTCCTACGAGCAGTACTTC
NA,TRBJ2-3,TRBV2,TRBD2,CASSARTSGGLDTQYF,TGTGCCAGCAGTGCCCGGACTAGCGGGGGGTTAGATACGCAGTATTTT
NA,TRBJ2-7,TRBV30,TRBD1,CAWSVQGQSQYF,TGTGCCTGGAGTGTACAGGGACAGTCTCAGTACTTC
NA,TRBJ1-1,TRBV2,TRBD1,CASSRQGWTEAFF,TGTGCCAGCAGTCGACAGGGTTGGACTGAAGCTTTCTTT
NA,TRBJ2-2,TRBV5-1,TRBD1,CASSWFTDRDNTGELFF,TGCGCCAGCAGCTGGTTCACGGACAGGGACAACACCGGGGAGCTGTTTTTT
NA,TRBJ1-2,TRBV7-9,NA,CASIQGGVGYTF,TGTGCCAGCATCCAAGGGGGGGTTGGCTACACCTTC
once,TRBJ2-7,TRBV4-1,NA,CASSQLEPDYEQYF,TGCGCCAGCAGCCAACTAGAACCAGACTACGAGCAGTACTTC